This TCR beta chain was sequenced during a study of tissue T cells after allogeneic stem cell transplantation. This clone was seen a few times. The gene names given are mouse names. The observed sequence ends 1 residue before the CDR3 terminus, with the missing tail filled in from the germline J gene. Indicated time point: mouse harvest day 7 after allogeneic transplant. Each mouse received 10^7 T-cell-depleted marrow cells plus 10^6 splenic CD5+ T cells by tail vein. Tissues came from B6→BALB/c major-mismatch GVHD mice at day 7 or 14. Here immunoSEQ multiplex PCR was the method, and the copy in TCRdb shows in-frame clones only, minus some. The table has around 6,500 clones, roughly half seen once; the top ten hold around 7.6%. Germline assignment: CDR1 KGHPV and CDR2 FQNQEV (reference sequence). The CDR3 sequence is 13 residues long. V shed 7 bases and J shed 0 bases, with 8 bases lying between them.

Specimen: gut tissue. This TCR derives from a female BALB/c mouse given C57BL/6 T cells with graft-versus-host disease after an allogeneic hematopoietic cell transplant. V usage is TRBV26 and J usage is TRBJ2-3, with unresolved D. Incomplete CDR3 DNA: TGTGCCAGCACGACTTCTAGTGCAGAAACGCTGTAT. This translates into CASTTSSAETLY. The CDR3 in full is CASTTSSAETLYF.